The 21 T cell receptor beta chains below come from one sample, sequenced in a study of cytomegalovirus exposure and HLA in healthy donors. With 60 Vbeta and 13 Jbeta primers, the PCR was carried out. The method was immunoSEQ multiplex PCR; TCRdb's version includes in-frame clones alone and lacks a portion of them. The data contain about 130,000 clones, 15% to 20% of them singletons. Sequenced sample: PBMCs. These receptors originate from a female donor in good health and CMV-seropositive.

The chain carries TRBV30 and TRBJ2-3, with D perhaps matching TRBD2 (6 bases). CDR1 GTSNPN and CDR2 SVGIG come from the germline V gene (reference sequence). Trimming cost V 3 bases and J 1 base, with 14 bases left between them. The CDR3 covers 15 residues. The CDR3 here is CAWSDFWGGTDTQYF. CDR3 in DNA: TGTGCCTGGAGCGACTTCTGGGGGGGCACAGATACGCAGTATTTT.

This CDR3 reads CASSLMDSSYNEQFF. CDR3 sequence (DNA): TGTGCCAGCAGCTTGATGGACAGCTCCTACAATGAGCAGTTCTTC. V usage is TRBV5-6 and J usage is TRBJ2-1, with D tentatively TRBD1 (6 bases). Trimming cost V 1 base and J 0 bases, with 8 bases left between them. CDR3 length: 15 residues. Per the germline V gene, CDR1 is SGHDT and CDR2 is YYEEEE.

In its sample, this clone was seen a few times. The chain carries TRBV18 and TRBJ1-4, with TRBD1 identical over 9 bases. The V gene end was trimmed by 4 bases and the J gene end by 3 bases; junction bases not matched to a gene: 6. Germline V gene lookup returns CDR1 KGHSH and CDR2 LQKENI. This CDR3 contains 16 residues. CDR3 loop: CASSRIGTGSNEKLFF. The CDR3 nucleotides read TGTGCCAGCTCACGAATTGGGACAGGGTCTAATGAAAAACTGTTTTTT.

This clone showed up just a few times. The rearrangement links TRBV15 to TRBJ1-2, with 7 bases aligning to TRBD1. Trimming took 1 base from V and 2 from J; bases not matched to a gene: 1. The CDR3 has 14 amino acids. CDR1 LNHNV and CDR2 YYDKDF come from the germline V gene (reference sequence). The CDR3 spells CATSRGTGNYGYTF. CDR3 DNA sequence: TGTGCCACCAGCAGAGGGACAGGAAACTATGGCTACACCTTC.

This clone was seen only a few times. The V and J genes are TRBV7-8 and TRBJ1-2; no clear D gene. Per the germline V gene, CDR1 is SGHVS and CDR2 is FQNEAQ. The CDR3 extends over 16 amino acids. Trimming took 5 bases from V and 2 from J, leaving 18 bases between them. CDR3 sequence: CASSVRMRTNNYGYTF. CDR3 bases: TGTGCCAGCAGCGTCAGGATGCGGACTAACAACTATGGCTACACCTTC. The entire variable domain, with the rest obtained from reference TRBV7-8 and TRBJ1-2, is as follows: GAGVSQSPRYKVAKRGQDVALRCDPISGHVSLFWYQQALGQGPEFLTYFQNEAQLDKSGLPSDRFFAERPEGSVSTLKIQRTQQEDSAVYLCASSVRMRTNNYGYTFGSGTRLTVV.

This chain uses TRBV29-1 with TRBJ2-7, with D possibly matching TRBD1 (5 bases). The CDR3 length is 16 residues. The V end was cut by 0 bases, the J end by 0 bases, with 15 bases between. CDR1 SQVTM and CDR2 ANQGSEA come from the germline V gene. In nucleotides, the CDR3 is TGCAGCGTTGAAGATTGGGGCGGCCCATTCTCCTACGAGCAGTACTTC. Its protein product is CSVEDWGGPFSYEQYF.

This clone came up a few times. The chain has TRBV5-4 and TRBJ2-7; maybe TRBD2 (5 bases). V lost 1 base and J lost 0, with 8 bases in between. CDR3 length: 14 residues. Germline CDR1 and CDR2: SGHNT and YYREEE (reference sequence). The CDR3 reads CASSLQGSSYEQYF. Here the CDR3 DNA reads TGTGCCAGCAGCTTGCAAGGGAGCTCCTACGAGCAGTACTTC.

This chain joins TRBV18 and TRBJ1-5; 8 nucleotides match TRBD1. The CDR3 is made up of 12 amino acids. The germline V gene has CDR1 KGHSH and CDR2 LQKENI. J lost 7 bases, V lost 5 bases, and 1 base had no gene match. The CDR3 DNA reads TGTGCCAGCTCATCAGGGGGCCAGCCCCAGCATTTT. Its protein is CASSSGGQPQHF.

The rearrangement joins TRBV7-9 to TRBJ1-1; D ambiguous. CDR3 length equals 13 residues. The V gene's germline CDR1 is SEHNR and CDR2 FQNEAQ (reference sequence). The ends were cut back, 3 bases at V and 0 bases at J, with 5 bases in the middle. The CDR3 here is CASSFSVNTEAFF. In DNA form, the CDR3 reads TGTGCCAGCAGCTTTTCAGTGAACACTGAAGCTTTCTTT.

This clone was picked up a small number of times. The chain uses TRBV5-6 and TRBJ1-2; no firm D call. Germline V gene data show CDR1 as SGHDT and CDR2 as YYEEEE. The germline V and J ends were trimmed by 1 base and 1 base, with 5 bases remaining between them. The CDR3 covers 13 residues. The DNA for the CDR3 is TGTGCCAGCAGCTTGTGGCATAACTATGGCTACACCTTC. It is translated as CASSLWHNYGYTF.

The rearrangement uses TRBV6-5 and TRBJ1-1, with 7 positions matching TRBD1. V gave up 4 bases and J gave up 0 bases; unmatched junction bases: 8. Germline V lookup: CDR1 MNHEY, CDR2 SVGAGI. The length of the CDR3 is 16 residues. CDR3 protein: CASSSSRDSMNTEAFF. CDR3 DNA: TGTGCCAGCAGTTCGTCCCGGGACAGTATGAACACTGAAGCTTTCTTT.

The chain combines TRBV7-2 with TRBJ2-7, with unresolved D. The CDR3 totals 15 residues. Trimming shortened V by 5 bases and J by 0 bases, and 14 bases separated the two germline ends. Germline V gene data show CDR1 as SGHTA and CDR2 as FQGNSA. Here the CDR3 reads CASSQRHFSSYEQYF. Written as DNA, the CDR3 is TGTGCCAGCAGCCAAAGACACTTCAGCTCCTACGAGCAGTACTTC. Combining the CDR3 with reference TRBV7-2 and TRBJ2-7 gives the whole variable domain GAGVSQSPSNKVTEKGKDVELRCDPISGHTALYWYRQSLGQGLEFLIYFQGNSAPDKSGLPSDRFSAERTGGSVSTLTIQRTQQEDSAVYLCASSQRHFSSYEQYFGPGTRLTVT.

Comment on this clone: Other DNA sequences from this sample encode an identical CDR3 as well. The chain has TRBV30 and TRBJ2-5; TRBD1 agrees at 9 bases. CDR1 GTSNPN and CDR2 SVGIG come from the germline V gene (reference sequence). CDR3 length equals 13 residues. V was clipped by 7 bases and J by 4 bases; unmatched bases: 7. CDR3 sequence (DNA): TGTGCCTCGAACAGGGGGCTGGGAGAGACCCAGTACTTC. This gives the protein CASNRGLGETQYF.

This sequence joins TRBV6-5 and TRBJ1-2, with TRBD1 as a possible D gene (5 bases). V lost 5 bases, J lost 5 bases, and 9 bases lay in between. CDR1 MNHEY and CDR2 SVGAGI come from the germline V gene. The CDR3 has 12 residues. The chain's CDR3 is CASSRGGYGYTF. For the CDR3, the DNA is TGTGCCAGCAGTCGGGGGGGTTATGGCTACACCTTC.

The chain is built from TRBV11-2 and TRBJ2-1; D perhaps matches TRBD2 (5 bases). The V end was cut by 1 base, the J end by 7 bases, with 5 bases between. The CDR3 totals 12 residues. The V gene's germline CDR1 is SGHAT and CDR2 FQNNGV. The CDR3 is CASSLAGNEQFF. CDR3 nucleotide sequence: TGTGCCAGCAGCTTAGCGGGGAATGAGCAGTTCTTC.

The genes are TRBV11-2 and TRBJ1-6, with 9 bases identical to TRBD1. Unmatched junction bases numbered 9, after V lost 4 bases and J lost 14 bases. The CDR3 is made up of 14 amino acids. Germline-derived CDR1 and CDR2 are SGHAT and FQNNGV. This chain's CDR3 is CASSWGQGSGTLHF. DNA for the CDR3: TGTGCCAGCAGCTGGGGACAGGGCTCGGGTACCCTCCACTTT.

This clone was observed a handful of times. The rearrangement uses TRBV7-9 and TRBJ1-1, with 10 nucleotides matching TRBD1. V dropped 5 bases and J dropped 0; count of bases not matched to a gene: 3. Germline V lookup: CDR1 SEHNR, CDR2 FQNEAQ (reference sequence). This CDR3 is built from 15 residues. The chain's CDR3 is CASSKGQGLNTEAFF. In DNA, the CDR3 is TGTGCCAGCAGCAAGGGACAGGGGTTGAACACTGAAGCTTTCTTT.

The chain carries TRBV4-2 and TRBJ2-3; no clear D gene. The V gene lost 1 base and the J gene lost 1 base, with 12 bases spanning the gap. Germline loops: CDR1 LGHNA, CDR2 YNFKEQ. This CDR3 is built from 16 residues. CDR3 DNA sequence: TGTGCCAGCAGCCAAGGAACTGGAGTTGGCACAGATACGCAGTATTTT. Translated: CASSQGTGVGTDTQYF.

The rearrangement uses TRBV4-1 and TRBJ2-1, with 8 bases aligning to TRBD2. V gave up 1 base and J gave up 7 bases; unmatched junction bases: 12. Germline V CDR1 and CDR2: MGHRA, YSYEKL. CDR3 length: 17 amino acids. In DNA, the CDR3 is TGCGCCAGCAGCCAAGGGGCCCAAGCGGGGGATAAGAATGAGCAGTTCTTC. It translates to CASSQGAQAGDKNEQFF.

The chain links TRBV9 to TRBJ1-3; D call uncertain. There are 16 residues in the CDR3. From germline, CDR1 is SGDLS and CDR2 YYNGEE. With 0 bases removed from V and 0 bases from J, the gap between germline ends came to 10 bases. This chain's CDR3 is CASSVVEGRSGNTIYF. Written as DNA, the CDR3 is TGTGCCAGCAGCGTAGTTGAGGGCCGCTCTGGAAACACCATATATTTT.

This clone occurred a few times. The gene calls are TRBV2 and TRBJ2-7, with 7 bases that match TRBD1. V trimming: 8 bases; J trimming: 3 bases; junction bases outside the gene matches: 4. CDR1 and CDR2 from the germline V gene are SNHLY and FYNNEI. There are 12 residues in the CDR3. The CDR3 here is CASLDRVYEQYF. The CDR3, as DNA: TGTGCCAGCTTAGACAGGGTCTACGAGCAGTACTTC.